The 27 T cell receptor beta chains below were found in one sample sequenced in a study of molecular identifiers for immune sequencing clone quantification. TCRdb analysed the PCR reads with MiXCR anew, one entry per CDR3 protein. The table has over 100,000 distinct CDR3 sequences, about 35% seen once. The sequenced sample was naive CD8+ T cells from blood, with Jurkat cell RNA spiked in. Stated subset: FACS-sorted CD8+CD4-CCR7+CD45RA+ naive T cells. The receptors stem from a human donor in good health. Some libraries in this study had Jurkat cell RNA spiked in.

This clonotype was detected once. A much larger clone lies one base from this, so it may be a read error. The CDR3 ends on some other residue instead of the conserved phenylalanine or tryptophan, so this is likely a read error. The V and J genes are TRBV27 and TRBJ2-5; D is perhaps TRBD1 (6 bases). This CDR3 has 14 residues. CDR1 and CDR2 (germline): MNHEY, SMNVEV (reference sequence). Trimming removed 3 bases at V and 5 bases at J, with 13 bases between. The CDR3 spells CASSFVRGFETQYL. The DNA for the CDR3 is TGTGCCAGCAGTTTTGTCAGGGGATTTGAGACCCAGTACCTC.

The chain joins TRBV6-2 or TRBV6-3 to TRBJ2-2; TRBD2 matches at 7 bases. The trim removed 8 bases at V and 4 bases at J, leaving 10 bases unmatched. Germline V gives CDR1 MNHEY, CDR2 SVGEGT. The CDR3 covers 15 residues. The CDR3 sequence is CASWDYRTSTGELFF. The DNA for the CDR3 is TGTGCCAGCTGGGACTACAGGACTAGCACCGGGGAGCTGTTTTTT.

There are a few counts of this clonotype. V usage is TRBV27 and J usage is TRBJ1-1, with D uncertain. The CDR3 has 13 residues. V was clipped by 2 bases and J by 7 bases, with 11 bases between them. The germline V gene encodes CDR1 MNHEY and CDR2 SMNVEV (reference sequence). The CDR3 DNA reads as TGTGCCAGCAGTTTAAACGGATACAGTGAAGCTTTCTTT. Protein: CASSLNGYSEAFF.

As for this clonotype: This may be a read error, as it is one base from a much larger clone. V is TRBV11-2 and J is TRBJ2-3; D is ambiguous. Germline CDR1 and CDR2: SGHAT and FQNNGV. This CDR3 region has 15 residues. CDR3 protein: CASSLDRRPTDTQNF. Here the CDR3 DNA reads TGTGCCAGCAGCTTAGATCGACGACCCACAGATACGCAGAATTTT. The whole variable domain, remainder taken from reference TRBV11-2 and TRBJ2-3, is EAGVAQSPRYKIIEKRQSVAFWCNPISGHATLYWYQQILGQGPKLLIQFQNNGVVDDSQLPKDRFSAERLKGVDSTLKIQPAKLEDSAVYLCASSLDRRPTDTQNFGPGTRLTVL.

The V and J genes are TRBV4-3 and TRBJ2-4, with 7 nucleotides matching TRBD2. Germline V gene data show CDR1 as LGHNA and CDR2 as YSLEER. After removal of 0 bases from V and 4 bases from J, the junction contained 6 bases not matched to a gene. There are 16 residues in the CDR3. CDR3 in DNA: TGCGCCAGCAGCCAAGATCAGCTAGCGGAGAAAAACATTCAGTACTTC. Its protein is CASSQDQLAEKNIQYF.

V usage is TRBV3-1 and J usage is TRBJ2-7; 9 bases match TRBD2. From germline, CDR1 is LGHDT and CDR2 YNNKEL (reference sequence). The CDR3 extends over 17 amino acids. Losses at the gene ends were 3 bases for V and 2 bases for J; bases not matched to a gene: 11. The CDR3 sequence: CASSHDHPSGATYEQYF. In DNA, the CDR3 is TGTGCCAGCAGCCATGACCATCCTAGCGGGGCTACCTACGAGCAGTACTTC.

This clonotype has ten or more counts. The chain uses TRBV5-6 and TRBJ2-7; D possibly corresponds to TRBD2 (6 bases). Trimming removed 3 bases at V and 3 bases at J, with 13 bases between. This CDR3 is 14 amino acids long. Germline V gene sequence: CDR1 SGHDT, CDR2 YYEEEE. The DNA for the CDR3 is TGTGCCAGCAGCTGGGGGACTGGAGACTACGAGCAGTACTTC. This sequence encodes CASSWGTGDYEQYF.

The chain joins TRBV6-6 to TRBJ2-7; tentative D call: TRBD1 (5 bases). V gave up 0 bases and J gave up 4 bases, with 10 bases separating them. This CDR3 has 14 residues. Per the germline V gene, CDR1 is MNHNY and CDR2 is SVGAGI (reference sequence). DNA for the CDR3: TGTGCCAGCAGTTACTCAAGGGGTGGTTACGAGCAGTACTTC. Amino acids: CASSYSRGGYEQYF.

This clonotype has at least ten counts. J is TRBJ1-1 and V is TRBV6-5; no firm D call. The germline V gene has CDR1 MNHEY and CDR2 SVGAGI. The V gene lost 0 bases and the J gene lost 1 base, with 3 bases spanning the gap. The CDR3 is 13 residues long. The CDR3 loop is CASSYSWNTEAFF. The DNA of the CDR3 is TGTGCCAGCAGTTACTCATGGAACACTGAAGCTTTCTTT.

This clonotype occurred once. The V and J genes are TRBV10-3 and TRBJ2-1; D perhaps matches TRBD1 (5 bases). The CDR3 spans 15 residues. Germline V gene sequence: CDR1 ENHRY, CDR2 SYGVKD. V dropped 0 bases and J dropped 8 bases, with 14 bases sitting between them. In DNA, the CDR3 is TGTGCCATCAGTGAGTCCCCGCGCAGGGCCGATGAGCAGTTCTTC. Translating gives CAISESPRRADEQFF.

In regard to this clonotype: Germline and junction disagree at one end, which may indicate a read error. This chain uses TRBV28 with TRBJ2-7; 8 positions match TRBD2. The CDR3 sequence is 15 residues long. In germline, CDR1 is MDHEN, CDR2 SYDVKM. CDR3 protein: CASSFLRELTSARHF. The CDR3 DNA reads TGTGCCAGCAGTTTTCTACGGGAACTGACTAGCGCACGTCACTTC.

A remark on this clonotype: A much larger clone differs from this one at a single base, so this may be a read error. This rearrangement joins TRBV7-9 to TRBJ1-1; D is perhaps TRBD1 (5 bases). The CDR3 length is 13 residues. Germline V lookup: CDR1 SEHNR, CDR2 FQNEAQ (reference sequence). V was shortened by 3 bases and J by 6 bases, with 11 bases between the two germline ends. CDR3 loop: CASSLGVRPEAFF. The CDR3 DNA is TGTGCCAGCAGCTTGGGGGTCCGCCCTGAAGCTTTCTTT.

The rearrangement links TRBV27 to TRBJ1-5, with no clear D. V was clipped by 2 bases and J by 11 bases, with 13 bases between them. This CDR3 spans 13 amino acids. Germline-derived CDR1 and CDR2 are MNHEY and SMNVEV (reference sequence). The CDR3 is CASSLRGPRSQHF. The CDR3 DNA reads TGTGCCAGCAGTTTACGAGGACCGCGGTCCCAGCATTTT.

About this clonotype: This sequence may be a read error, since a much larger clone differs from it by one base. A read error is likely, as this CDR3 ends without the conserved phenylalanine or tryptophan. V usage is TRBV29-1 and J usage is TRBJ1-1; D might be TRBD1 (5 bases). CDR3 length: 11 amino acids. The ends were cut back, 4 bases at V and 6 bases at J, with 9 bases in the middle. The germline gives CDR1 SQVTM, CDR2 ANQGSEA. The CDR3, as DNA: TGCAGCGTTGGGGGACTGTCTGAAGCTTTCATT. This codes for CSVGGLSEAFI.

With regard to this clonotype: At one boundary the junction diverges from the germline segment, which might be a read error. The chain carries TRBV4-3 and TRBJ2-7; weak D call: TRBD1 (6 bases). Per germline, CDR1 LGHNA and CDR2 YSLEER. The CDR3 consists of 12 residues. This chain's CDR3 is CASSSQGYEQNF. CDR3 in DNA: TGCGCCAGCAGCTCACAGGGATACGAGCAGAACTTC.

The chain uses TRBV6-2 or TRBV6-3 and TRBJ1-5, with a weak D call TRBD1 (6 bases). With 1 base removed from V and 5 bases from J, the gap between germline ends came to 12 bases. The germline V gene encodes CDR1 MNHEY and CDR2 SVGEGT. The CDR3 is 15 amino acids. CDR3 residues: CASSYFNYRDQPQHF. CDR3 nucleotide sequence: TGTGCCAGCAGTTACTTTAATTACAGGGATCAGCCCCAGCATTTT.

This clonotype has ten or more counts. The chain joins TRBV7-8 to TRBJ2-7; D is possibly TRBD2 (6 bases). Germline CDR1 and CDR2: SGHVS and FQNEAQ. There are 12 residues in the CDR3. The V end was cut by 5 bases, the J end by 6 bases, with 11 bases between. The CDR3 nucleotides read TGTGCCAGCAGCCCCTCGGGGGTCGAGCAGTACTTC. Its translation is CASSPSGVEQYF.

Ten or more counts support this clonotype. This sequence joins TRBV13 and TRBJ2-2, with 11 nucleotides matching TRBD1. V lost 7 bases, J lost 6 bases, and 10 bases stayed unmatched. Looked up from germline, CDR1 is PRHDT and CDR2 is FYEKMQ (reference sequence). The CDR3 is 16 residues long. The CDR3 here is CASTDEGTGGPGELFF. The CDR3 DNA reads TGTGCCAGCACCGATGAAGGGACAGGGGGACCCGGGGAGCTGTTTTTT.

This clonotype was counted ten times or more. This chain uses TRBV5-6 with TRBJ2-7; D is ambiguous. Germline-derived CDR1 and CDR2 are SGHDT and YYEEEE. The length of the CDR3 is 12 residues. V lost 0 bases and J 6 bases, leaving 7 bases between the germline ends. Here the CDR3 reads CASSLDTLEQYF. The CDR3, as DNA: TGTGCCAGCAGCTTGGACACGCTCGAGCAGTACTTC.

This clonotype was detected ten times or more. The chain links TRBV19 to TRBJ2-7; 8 bases map to TRBD1. Germline V gene lookup returns CDR1 LNHDA and CDR2 SQIVND (reference sequence). This CDR3 is 14 amino acids long. V was pared by 5 bases and J by 2 bases, with 5 bases of the junction left unmatched. The CDR3 spells CASSGTGRTYEQYF. In DNA form, the CDR3 reads TGTGCCAGTAGTGGGACAGGTAGGACCTACGAGCAGTACTTC.

This chain links TRBV4-1 with TRBJ2-7; no definite D call. Germline V gene lookup returns CDR1 MGHRA and CDR2 YSYEKL. The V end was cut by 2 bases, the J end by 2 bases, with 13 bases between. This CDR3 has 15 amino acids. The CDR3 reads CASSQNHQAAYEQYF. CDR3 coding DNA: TGCGCCAGCAGCCAAAACCACCAAGCAGCCTACGAGCAGTACTTC.

About this clonotype: At one of its ends the junction is not consistent with the germline gene, which may arise from a read error. The chain uses TRBV6-5 and TRBJ2-7; no clear D. Germline assignment: CDR1 MNHEY and CDR2 SVGAGI. The CDR3 totals 13 residues. CDR3 nucleotide sequence: TGTGCCTGCAGTATAGCACCCTCCTACGAGCCGTACTTC. It encodes CACSIAPSYEPYF.

The CDR3 reads CASSSTGGSYNEQFF. CDR3 bases: TGTGCCAGCAGTTCGACAGGGGGATCCTACAATGAGCAGTTCTTC. The genes are TRBV6-6 and TRBJ2-1; 9 nucleotides align to TRBD1. V was clipped by 4 bases and J by 1 base; unmatched bases: 2. Germline CDR1 reads MNHNY; CDR2 reads SVGAGI (reference sequence). The CDR3 is 15 amino acids.

The chain carries TRBV18 and TRBJ2-1; D remains unclear. CDR1 is KGHSH and CDR2 is LQKENI in the germline V gene. The CDR3 runs to 15 residues. With 3 bases removed from V and 0 bases from J, the gap between germline ends came to 9 bases. The CDR3 is CASSPNRVSYNEQFF. CDR3 nucleotide sequence: TGTGCCAGCTCACCCAATAGGGTCTCCTACAATGAGCAGTTCTTC.

Remarks on this clonotype: Lacking the conserved final phenylalanine or tryptophan, this CDR3 likely reflects a read error. V usage is TRBV29-1 and J usage is TRBJ2-7; 8 bases align to TRBD2. The CDR3 sequence is 11 residues long. Unmatched junction bases numbered 2, after V lost 4 bases and J lost 6 bases. In germline, CDR1 is SQVTM, CDR2 ANQGSEA. The CDR3 sequence: CSVGSGGEQYI. CDR3 coding DNA: TGCAGCGTTGGCAGCGGGGGCGAGCAGTACATC.

The CDR3 DNA is TGTGCCAGCAGCTTGGACACGAGGGCTACCGGGGAGCTGTTTTTT. Residues: CASSLDTRATGELFF. The chain employs TRBV7-9 and TRBJ2-2; D possibly matches TRBD1 or TRBD2 (5 bases each). This CDR3 is built from 15 residues. The germline V and J ends were trimmed by 3 bases and 5 bases, with 13 bases remaining between them. Germline assignment: CDR1 SEHNR and CDR2 FQNEAQ (reference sequence).

This clonotype was observed many times. This chain uses TRBV12-3 or TRBV12-4 with TRBJ2-7; D uncertain. The CDR3 loop spans 14 amino acids. Trimming removed 5 bases from V and 0 bases from J, with 11 bases in between. The CDR3 loop reads CASSAAGPSYEQYF. CDR3 DNA: TGTGCCAGCAGTGCCGCCGGGCCCTCCTACGAGCAGTACTTC.